This T cell receptor (beta chain) was captured by sequencing in a study of CD8+ T cells in alopecia areata. Study outcomes and limitations: The study also sequences resident alphabeta T cells of normal skin in scalp samples. Lesional scalp, especially alopecia totalis/universalis, showed higher clonality than normal scalp. Between patients, shared TCR sequences were less clear than in mice. This was possibly due in part to HLA diversity in the patient population.

About this clone: The antigen is unknown.

RNA, once extracted, was reverse transcribed into cDNA for use as the sequencing template. Assay: immunoSEQ multiplex PCR; the TCRdb copy retains only in-frame clones and omits some. The sample lists 150,000 to 200,000 clones; 55% were seen once. Germline trimming cut 4 bases from V and 0 bases from J; bases unmatched to any gene: 4. The CDR3 is 14 amino acids. Germline V CDR1 and CDR2: GTSNPN, SVGIG (reference sequence). Sample: CD4+ T cells sorted from blood. The receptor comes from a human donor in good health. The chain has TRBV30 and TRBJ2-3; TRBD2 agrees at 7 bases. The chain's CDR3 is CAWKREVSTDTQYF. The CDR3 nucleotides read TGTGCCTGGAAACGGGAGGTTAGCACAGATACGCAGTATTTT. The full variable domain, in which reference TRBV30 and TRBJ2-3 provide the parts outside the CDR3, is SQTIHQWPATLVQPVGSPLSLECTVEGTSNPNLYWYRQAAGRGLQLLFYSVGIGQISSEVPQNLSASRPQDRQFILSSKKLLLSDSGFYLCAWKREVSTDTQYFGPGTRLTVL.